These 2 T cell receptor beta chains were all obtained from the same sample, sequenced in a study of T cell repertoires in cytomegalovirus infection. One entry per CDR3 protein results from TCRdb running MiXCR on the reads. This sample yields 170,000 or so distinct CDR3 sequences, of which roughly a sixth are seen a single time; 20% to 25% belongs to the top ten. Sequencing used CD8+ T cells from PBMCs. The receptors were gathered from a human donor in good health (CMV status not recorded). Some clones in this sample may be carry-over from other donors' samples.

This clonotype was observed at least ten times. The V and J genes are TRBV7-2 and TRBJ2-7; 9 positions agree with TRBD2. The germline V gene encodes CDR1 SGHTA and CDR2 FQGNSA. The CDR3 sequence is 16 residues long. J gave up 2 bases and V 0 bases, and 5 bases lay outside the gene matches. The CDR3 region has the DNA TGTGCCAGCAGCTTAGCGCTGTCTAGCGGGGCCTACGAGCAGTACTTC. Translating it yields CASSLALSSGAYEQYF.

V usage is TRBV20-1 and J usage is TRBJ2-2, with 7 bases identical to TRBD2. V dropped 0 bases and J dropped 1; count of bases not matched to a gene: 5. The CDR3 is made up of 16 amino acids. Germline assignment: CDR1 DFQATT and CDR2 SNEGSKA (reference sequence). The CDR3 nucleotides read TGCAGTGCTAGAGATCGCGAGCGGGGGAACACCGGGGAGCTGTTTTTT. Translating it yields CSARDRERGNTGELFF.